The rows below give T cell receptor beta chains drawn from one sample of a study of T cells in tuberculosis. The protocol was immunoSEQ multiplex PCR, while the TCRdb copy is restricted to in-frame clones and leaves out a portion. This sample yields 30,000 to 40,000 clones, of which 91% are seen a single time; about 2.2% belongs to the top ten. The sample was PBMCs. The receptors derive from a donor between 10 and 29 years old with latent tuberculosis or without tuberculosis infection. The CDR3 runs from the conserved cysteine through the conserved F or W. The D gene is left open where the match is weak. Not all rows give a size; the values are once, few, many and, for expanded clones, a class.

J gene | D gene | clone size | V gene | CDR3 length | CDR3 protein | CDR3 DNA
TRBJ2-2 | . | . | TRBV23-1 | 16 | CASSRTGFRWTGELFF | TGCGCCAGCAGTCGTACAGGCTTTCGCTGGACCGGGGAGCTGTTTTTT
TRBJ1-2 | . | once | TRBV4-3 | 14 | CASSQVALGSGYTF | TGCGCCAGCAGCCAAGTGGCCCTCGGGTCGGGCTACACCTTC
TRBJ2-5 | . | once | TRBV7-8 | 14 | CASSGGGVQETQYF | TGTGCCAGCAGCGGAGGAGGGGTTCAAGAGACCCAGTACTTC
TRBJ1-2 | . | . | TRBV28 | 16 | CASSLGWGRNSYGYTF | TGTGCCAGCAGTTTAGGGTGGGGCCGGAATTCCTATGGCTACACCTTC
TRBJ1-1 | . | . | TRBV30 | 14 | CATPASRGLTEAFF | TGTGCTACCCCAGCGAGCCGCGGACTCACTGAAGCTTTCTTT
TRBJ1-2 | . | few | TRBV13 | 16 | CASSLGRARGGYGYTF | TGTGCCAGCAGCTTAGGCCGGGCCAGGGGAGGGTATGGCTACACCTTC
TRBJ2-7 | TRBD1 | . | TRBV27 | 14 | CASSPGQGNYEQYF | TGTGCCAGCAGCCCGGGACAGGGGAACTACGAGCAGTACTTC
TRBJ2-7 | . | . | TRBV6-1 | 16 | CASSGRTPLSSYEQYF | TGTGCCAGCAGTGGGCGGACACCTCTTAGCTCCTACGAGCAGTACTTC
TRBJ2-7 | . | . | TRBV5-8 | 15 | CASSLERFFLSGQYF | TGTGCCAGCAGCTTGGAACGGTTTTTCCTATCGGGGCAGTACTTC
TRBJ2-3 | . | . | TRBV10-2 | 11 | CASGDPGTQYF | TGCGCCAGCGGAGATCCTGGTACGCAGTATTTT
TRBJ2-4 | . | . | TRBV9 | 15 | CASSVGSATGNIQYF | TGTGCCAGCAGCGTAGGAAGCGCTACCGGGAACATTCAGTACTTC
TRBJ2-7 | TRBD1 | . | TRBV18 | 13 | CASLGQASYEQYF | TGTGCCAGCTTGGGACAGGCGAGCTACGAGCAGTACTTC
TRBJ1-5 | . | . | TRBV28 | 14 | CASSLRYSNQPQHF | TGTGCCAGCAGTTTACGGTATAGCAATCAGCCCCAGCATTTT
TRBJ1-2 | TRBD1 | . | TRBV11-3 | 15 | CASSTAPGQNYGYTF | TGTGCCAGCAGCACGGCCCCGGGACAGAACTATGGCTACACCTTC
TRBJ2-7 | TRBD2 | few | TRBV7-6 | 15 | CASSFRGAGGYEQYF | TGTGCCAGCAGCTTTCGAGGAGCGGGAGGGTACGAGCAGTACTTC
TRBJ2-1 | . | . | TRBV12-2 | 17 | CASRLVGLASELNEQFF | TGTGCAAGTCGCTTAGTAGGTTTAGCTAGCGAGCTCAATGAGCAGTTCTTC
TRBJ1-5 | . | few | TRBV6-6 | 14 | CASSYTTGDQPQHF | TGTGCCAGCAGTTACACGACAGGCGATCAGCCCCAGCATTTT